The present T cell receptor (beta chain) was sequenced within a study of T cells in Graves' hyperthyroidism and ophthalmopathy. Overall study context: Peripheral blood was secured at the point of initial diagnosis, before any treatment.

A sample of blood taken at first hyperthyroidism diagnosis preceded any ophthalmopathy symptoms. Using over 8.5 ml of fresh peripheral blood, PBMCs were prepared. This clonotype was seen ten or more times. Amplification of TCR beta CDR3 regions was performed using RNA transcripts as template. Initially, a first-round RT-PCR of the TCR CDR3 employed the HTBI primer set. TCRdb processed the multiplex PCR reads anew with MiXCR; each CDR3 protein has one entry. Here the sample spans hundreds of thousands of distinct CDR3 sequences, about 19% being singletons. Germline lookup yields CDR1 MNHEY and CDR2 SVGEGT. The CDR3 consists of 15 residues. V trimming: 3 bases; J trimming: 2 bases; junction bases outside the gene matches: 5.

The origin of this receptor is a woman aged 45-65 years with Graves' hyperthyroidism that later progressed to Graves' ophthalmopathy. Sequences were obtained from blood. The chain is built from TRBV6-2 or TRBV6-3 and TRBJ2-3, with 7 bases that match TRBD1. The DNA of the CDR3 is TGTGCCAGCAGTTATTCCGGGACAGACACAGATACGCAGTATTTT. Amino acid sequence: CASSYSGTDTDTQYF.